This T cell receptor (beta chain) came from a study of CD4 T cells in relation to SARS-CoV-2 and coronaviruses (dated by TCRdb to the early 2020s). With regard to the full study: In the ViraFEST assay, PBMCs were cultured with antigen for about eleven days, after which TCR beta CDR3s were sequenced to identify antigen-specific clonal expansions. The negative reference condition was either a culture with an HIV-1 Nef peptide pool or a culture with no peptide. Patient-derived lymphoblastoid cell lines were used to map the HLA restriction of shared crossreactive spike epitopes. Memory CD4+ T cell crossreactivity between SARS-CoV-2 and common cold coronavirus spike proteins was assessed at the TCR clonotype level in the study. The Adaptive Biotechnologies TCR-sequencing kit was used to sequence samples from a few pre-COVID donors and the naive versus memory experiments, while other data came from Illumina-based sequencing. Expansion assays from other donors in the study were sequenced with a different, Illumina-based TCR-beta assay.

What the research found in general, with its limitations: The study was constrained by small numbers of patients and of tested TCRs. Crossreactivity analysis was centred on spike protein, so crossreactivity against other viral proteins was not assessed. Memory CD4+ clonotypes crossrecognizing SARS-CoV-2 and at least one common cold coronavirus spike were found in around 71% of donors. No donor contributed both pre-pandemic and post-infection samples, which limited tracing the source of pre-existing responses. Crossreactive clones showed significantly weaker SARS-CoV-2-driven expansion than monoreactive clones, consistent with antigenic imprinting.

V loses 1 base of germline sequence and J loses 2 bases, and the interval between the two ends is 0 bases. Including cysteine and phenylalanine, the CDR3 has 11 amino acids. The read is trimmed to its CDR3 DNA, 33 bases read in frame from base 1. Based on the germline V gene, the CDR1 and CDR2 sequences are SGHRS and YFSETQ. Library preparation employed the immunoSEQ multiplex PCR assay. On the study's bioinformatics: During preprocessing, nonproductive sequences were removed, along with CDR3s that did not begin with C, did not end with F or W, or were shorter than 7 amino acids. The MANAFEST web app was used to call antigen-specific clonotypes on the basis of expansion compared with the reference and with other culture wells. A clone was considered positive if the clone showed significant expansion compared with the reference culture in 2 of 3 replicate wells at an FDR below 0.05. For a clone to be considered positive, significant expansion relative to all other tandem wells and an odds ratio above 5 were also required. Pairwise Levenshtein distance, computed with the stringdist R package after three terminal residues were trimmed from each end, was used as the measure of CDR3 homology. Entries here come from immuneACCESS through TCRdb and include only in-frame sequences with V and J called. Some clones fail to appear in such tables; in the studies checked, an unresolved V gene covers under half of the shortfall, and the cause of the remainder is unknown. V, J and clone size are those of that table, while D and trimming were read from the DNA. The sample table contains about 19,000 clones; only one count was recorded for around 80% of them. 23% of the sample is held by the ten biggest clonotypes.

Regarding this clone: Its antigen is currently not known. No much larger clone is present one base from it, and per-base qualities are unavailable. Other nucleotide sequences from this sample produce the same CDR3.

CD4+ T cells from unexposed donors were collected before the COVID-19 pandemic (2011-2018). Following 10 days of culture, the EasySep CD4+ T cell isolation kit was used to isolate CD4+ T cells. Unexposed donor CD4+ T cells were tested for reactivity to SARS-CoV-2 S and N and four common cold coronavirus spike pools, as cell number allowed. Each well held millions of PBMCs cultured in IMDM containing 5% human AB serum and roughly 10 IU/ml IL-2. Half of the culture medium was replaced with fresh IL-2-containing medium on days 3 and 7. Each peptide culture condition was generally run in triplicate replicate wells. Leukapheresis product for the unexposed donors was purchased commercially. Ficoll-Paque PLUS gradient centrifugation was used to isolate PBMCs from either whole blood or leukapheresis product. The PBMCs went either fresh into the expansion assay or into cryopreservation at -140 degrees C. The QIAamp Micro DNA Kit was used to extract genomic DNA from the CD4+ T cells.

This receptor was obtained from a human donor in good health. The sequencing sample was made of CD4+ T cells from PBMCs, cultured in vitro. The chain is made from TRBV5-1 and TRBJ2-5; the D segment cannot be called with confidence. The CDR3 region: CASSLQETQYF. Read as DNA, the sequence is TGCGCCAGCAGCTTGCAAGAGACCCAGTACTTC. Supplemented by the reference TRBV5-1 and TRBJ2-5 proteins around the CDR3, the complete variable domain is KAGVTQTPRYLIKTRGQQVTLSCSPISGHRSVSWYQQTPGQGLQFLFEYFSETQRNKGNFPGRFSGRQFSNSRSEMNVSTLELGDSALYLCASSLQETQYFGPGTRLLVL.